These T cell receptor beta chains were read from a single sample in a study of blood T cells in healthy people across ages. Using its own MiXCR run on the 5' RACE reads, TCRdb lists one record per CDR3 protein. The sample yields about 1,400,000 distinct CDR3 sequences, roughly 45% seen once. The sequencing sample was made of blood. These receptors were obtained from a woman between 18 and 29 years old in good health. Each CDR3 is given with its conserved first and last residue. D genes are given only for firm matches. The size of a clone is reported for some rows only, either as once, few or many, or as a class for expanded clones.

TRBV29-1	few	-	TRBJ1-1	CSSETGSVNTEAFF	TGCAGCTCTGAGACGGGTAGCGTGAACACTGAAGCTTTCTTT
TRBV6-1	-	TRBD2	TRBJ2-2	CASSALAGVVRTGELFF	TGTGCCAGCAGTGCACTAGCGGGGGTGGTGCGGACCGGGGAGCTGTTTTTT
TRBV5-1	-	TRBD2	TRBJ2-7	CASSFVVAGDYEQYF	TGCGCCAGCAGCTTTGTCGTAGCGGGGGACTACGAGCAGTACTTC
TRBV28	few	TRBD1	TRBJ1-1	CASRSGTGGRRTEAFF	TGTGCCAGCAGATCCGGGACAGGGGGACGGAGGACTGAAGCTTTCTTT
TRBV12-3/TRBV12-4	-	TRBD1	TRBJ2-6	CASSFKGTAGANVLTF	TGTGCCAGCAGTTTTAAAGGGACAGCTGGGGCCAACGTCCTGACTTTC
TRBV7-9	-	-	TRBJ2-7	CASSPGALTGNEQYF	TGTGCCAGCAGCCCCGGAGCTCTAACGGGGAATGAGCAGTACTTC
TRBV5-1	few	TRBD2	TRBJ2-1	CASIPLAGKANEQFF	TGCGCCAGCATCCCTCTAGCGGGAAAGGCCAATGAGCAGTTCTTC
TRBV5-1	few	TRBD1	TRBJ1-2	CASSLRTGILNYGYTF	TGCGCCAGCAGCTTGAGGACAGGCATCCTTAACTATGGCTACACCTTC
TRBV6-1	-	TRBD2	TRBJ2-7	CASRDGLAGGYEQYF	TGTGCCAGCAGGGACGGACTAGCGGGAGGCTACGAGCAGTACTTC
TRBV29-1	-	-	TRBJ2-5	CSGVGGRETQYF	TGCAGCGGGGTGGGGGGACGAGAGACCCAGTACTTC
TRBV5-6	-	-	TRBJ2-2	CASSLAGTATGELFF	TGTGCCAGCAGCTTGGCAGGGACTGCGACCGGGGAGCTGTTTTTT
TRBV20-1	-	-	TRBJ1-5	CSARDGDSNQPQHF	TGCAGTGCTAGAGATGGGGATAGCAATCAGCCCCAGCATTTT
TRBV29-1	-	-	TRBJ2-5	CSVVANNEQYF	TGCAGCGTTGTGGCTAACAATGAGCAGTACTTC
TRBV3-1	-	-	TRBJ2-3	CASSQDLSYLTDTQYF	TGTGCCAGCAGCCAAGATCTCAGCTACCTCACAGATACGCAGTATTTT
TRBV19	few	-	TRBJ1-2	CASISATDTYGYTF	TGTGCCAGTATCTCAGCGACAGATACTTATGGCTACACCTTC
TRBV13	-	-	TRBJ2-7	CASSPPRGRAEIYEQYF	TGTGCCAGCAGCCCACCCCGCGGACGAGCGGAAATCTACGAGCAGTACTTC
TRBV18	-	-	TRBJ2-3	CASSPGTVSTDTQYF	TGTGCCAGCTCACCGGGGACCGTGAGCACAGATACGCAGTATTTT
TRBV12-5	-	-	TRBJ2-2	CASGSDFSGELFF	TGTGCTAGTGGTTCAGATTTCTCCGGGGAGCTGTTTTTT
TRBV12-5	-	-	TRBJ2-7	CASGLGDYEQYF	TGTGCTAGTGGTTTGGGGGACTACGAGCAGTACTTC
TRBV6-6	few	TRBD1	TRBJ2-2	CASRGTGVNTGELFF	TGTGCCAGCAGGGGGACAGGGGTCAACACCGGGGAGCTGTTTTTT
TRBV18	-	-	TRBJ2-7	CASAAGRHEQYF	TGTGCCAGCGCAGCCGGGAGACACGAGCAGTACTTC
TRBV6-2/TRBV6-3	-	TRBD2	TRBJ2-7	CASSNTSGGAYNEQYF	TGTGCCAGCAGTAACACTAGCGGGGGTGCCTACAATGAGCAGTACTTC
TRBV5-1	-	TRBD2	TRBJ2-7	CASSLAVLAGDYEQYF	TGCGCCAGCAGCTTGGCCGTACTAGCGGGAGATTACGAGCAGTACTTC
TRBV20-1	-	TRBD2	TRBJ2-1	CSASGGVAYNEQFF	TGCAGTGCTAGCGGGGGGGTAGCCTACAATGAGCAGTTCTTC
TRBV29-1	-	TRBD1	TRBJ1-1	CSVDPRTGNTEAFF	TGCAGCGTTGATCCCCGGACAGGGAACACTGAAGCTTTCTTT
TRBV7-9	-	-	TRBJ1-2	CASSPGTTVGYGYTF	TGTGCCAGCAGCCCCGGGACTACGGTGGGATATGGCTACACCTTC
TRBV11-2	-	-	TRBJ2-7	CASSPGEVSPEQYF	TGTGCCAGCAGCCCCGGGGAAGTATCCCCAGAGCAGTACTTC
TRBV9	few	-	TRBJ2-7	CASHCRAPSYNEQYF	TGTGCCAGCCATTGTCGGGCGCCGTCCTACAATGAGCAGTACTTC
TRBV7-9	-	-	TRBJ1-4	CASSLRDTEKGEKLFF	TGTGCCAGCAGCTTAAGGGACACCGAGAAGGGGGAAAAACTGTTTTTT
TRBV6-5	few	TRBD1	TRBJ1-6	CASSYWRGRSSYNSPLHF	TGTGCCAGCAGTTACTGGAGGGGGCGCAGCTCCTATAATTCACCCCTCCACTTT
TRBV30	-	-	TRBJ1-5	CAWSLQGGIQPQHF	TGTGCCTGGAGCTTACAGGGAGGCATACAGCCCCAGCATTTT
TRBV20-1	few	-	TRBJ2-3	CSARDHGGVGTDTQYF	TGCAGTGCTAGAGATCATGGGGGAGTCGGCACAGATACGCAGTATTTT
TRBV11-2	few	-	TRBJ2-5	CASSFNTNPETQYF	TGTGCCAGCAGCTTCAACACCAATCCAGAGACCCAGTACTTC